The rows below give T cell receptor beta chains drawn from one sample of a study of early T cells in non-severe SARS-CoV-2 infection. Each CDR3 protein gets one entry after TCRdb re-called the 5' RACE reads with MiXCR. The sample shows more than 55,000 distinct CDR3 sequences, 4.5% to 7.5% of them seen only once. Specimen: whole blood, collected at baseline. The origin of the receptors is an adult who was a healthcare worker with PCR-confirmed SARS-CoV-2 infection or an uninfected control (not recorded which). The CDR3 runs from the conserved cysteine through the conserved F or W. D genes are given only for firm matches. Clone size is shown for a subset of rows, as once, few, many or a class of expanded clone.

CDR3: CASSILADLYNEQFF
DNA: TGTGCCAGTAGTATTCTAGCGGACCTCTACAATGAGCAGTTCTTC
J: TRBJ2-1
V: TRBV19
size: many
length: 15
D: TRBD2

CDR3: CSASGTGSSYEQYF
DNA: TGCAGTGCTTCCGGGACAGGCAGCTCCTACGAGCAGTACTTC
J: TRBJ2-7
V: TRBV20-1
size: medium-sized
length: 14
D: TRBD1

CDR3: CASKFQGTNTEAFF
DNA: TGTGCCAGCAAATTTCAGGGAACAAACACTGAAGCTTTCTTT
J: TRBJ1-1
V: TRBV27
size: many
length: 14
D: .

CDR3: CASSLGHQETQYF
DNA: TGTGCCAGCAGTCTAGGGCACCAAGAGACCCAGTACTTC
J: TRBJ2-5
V: TRBV12-3/TRBV12-4
size: many
length: 13
D: .

CDR3: CAISSESSPLHF
DNA: TGTGCCATCAGTTCGGAATCTTCACCCCTCCACTTT
J: TRBJ1-6
V: TRBV10-3
size: many
length: 12
D: .

CDR3: CASSEGPSGYEQYF
DNA: TGTGCCAGCAGTGAAGGCCCTAGCGGATACGAGCAGTACTTC
J: TRBJ2-7
V: TRBV2
size: many
length: 14
D: TRBD2

CDR3: CASRFGVPQETQYF
DNA: TGTGCCAGCAGATTTGGGGTCCCTCAAGAGACCCAGTACTTC
J: TRBJ2-5
V: TRBV28
size: .
length: 14
D: .

CDR3: CASSLGSGNTIYF
DNA: TGTGCCAGCAGCTTAGGCTCTGGAAACACCATATATTTT
J: TRBJ1-3
V: TRBV7-9
size: many
length: 13
D: .

CDR3: CSASPPNYGYTF
DNA: TGCAGTGCTAGCCCGCCCAACTATGGCTACACCTTC
J: TRBJ1-2
V: TRBV20-1
size: many
length: 12
D: .

CDR3: CSATSGTGGPNYGYTF
DNA: TGCAGTGCTACTTCCGGGACAGGCGGACCTAACTATGGCTACACCTTC
J: TRBJ1-2
V: TRBV20-1
size: many
length: 16
D: TRBD1

CDR3: CASSLRTRSADTQYF
DNA: TGTGCCAGCAGCTTGAGGACACGTAGTGCAGATACGCAGTATTTT
J: TRBJ2-3
V: TRBV5-4
size: many
length: 15
D: .

CDR3: CASSRWTSGRDEQFF
DNA: TGTGCCAGCAGCCGTTGGACTAGCGGGAGAGATGAGCAGTTCTTC
J: TRBJ2-1
V: TRBV7-2
size: many
length: 15
D: TRBD2

CDR3: CASSQEGPAGEQYF
DNA: TGCGCCAGCAGCCAAGAGGGGCCGGCAGGCGAGCAGTACTTC
J: TRBJ2-7
V: TRBV4-3
size: .
length: 14
D: .

CDR3: CASSLLAGNTYGYTF
DNA: TGTGCCAGCAGTTTATTAGCAGGGAATACTTATGGCTACACCTTC
J: TRBJ1-2
V: TRBV27
size: .
length: 15
D: .

CDR3: CASLGANQETQYF
DNA: TGTGCCAGCCTGGGGGCGAACCAAGAGACCCAGTACTTC
J: TRBJ2-5
V: TRBV6-2/TRBV6-3
size: .
length: 13
D: .

CDR3: CSVFRTGAEQYF
DNA: TGCAGCGTCTTTAGGACAGGGGCCGAGCAGTACTTC
J: TRBJ2-7
V: TRBV29-1
size: .
length: 12
D: TRBD1

CDR3: CASSSGLLSSYEQYF
DNA: TGTGCCAGCAGCTCGGGACTTTTAAGCTCCTACGAGCAGTACTTC
J: TRBJ2-7
V: TRBV11-2
size: few
length: 15
D: .

CDR3: CASSLFNNQPQHF
DNA: TGTGCCAGCAGCCTGTTTAACAATCAGCCCCAGCATTTT
J: TRBJ1-5
V: TRBV27
size: many
length: 13
D: .

CDR3: CASSHAHWREYNEQFF
DNA: TGTGCCAGCAGCCATGCCCATTGGCGGGAGTACAATGAGCAGTTCTTC
J: TRBJ2-1
V: TRBV9
size: many
length: 16
D: TRBD2

CDR3: CSARDPSYSNSPLHF
DNA: TGCAGTGCTAGAGATCCCAGCTACAGTAATTCACCCCTCCACTTT
J: TRBJ1-6
V: TRBV20-1
size: many
length: 15
D: .

CDR3: CASSLDRGTEAFF
DNA: TGTGCCAGCAGCTTAGATCGGGGGACTGAAGCTTTCTTT
J: TRBJ1-1
V: TRBV7-6
size: many
length: 13
D: .

CDR3: CASRRMRTYQETQYF
DNA: TGTGCCAGCAGACGAATGAGAACCTATCAAGAGACCCAGTACTTC
J: TRBJ2-5
V: TRBV28
size: few
length: 15
D: .

CDR3: CASSSPSGFSYEQYF
DNA: TGTGCCAGCAGTTCCCCTAGCGGGTTCTCCTACGAGCAGTACTTC
J: TRBJ2-7
V: TRBV28
size: many
length: 15
D: TRBD2

CDR3: CSVVSRDLPPSNYGYTF
DNA: TGCAGCGTTGTCTCGAGGGACCTACCCCCCTCTAACTATGGCTACACCTTC
J: TRBJ1-2
V: TRBV29-1
size: many
length: 17
D: .

CDR3: CASGTSLPSGNTIYF
DNA: TGTGCCTCCGGGACGAGCCTCCCCTCTGGAAACACCATATATTTT
J: TRBJ1-3
V: TRBV2
size: few
length: 15
D: .

CDR3: CSAREVRGPYEQYF
DNA: TGCAGTGCTAGAGAAGTCAGGGGGCCTTACGAGCAGTACTTC
J: TRBJ2-7
V: TRBV20-1
size: many
length: 14
D: TRBD1

CDR3: CASTTLPQSGSSTDTQYF
DNA: TGTGCCAGCACGACCTTACCACAGTCGGGGTCTTCCACAGATACGCAGTATTTT
J: TRBJ2-3
V: TRBV12-1
size: many
length: 18
D: .